One and the same sample provided the 29 T cell receptor beta chains below, sequenced in a study of cytomegalovirus exposure and HLA in healthy donors. The PCR used 60 Vbeta and 13 Jbeta primers. Sequencing used immunoSEQ multiplex PCR; TCRdb keeps in-frame clones, though not all of them. Of about 120,000 clones listed, around 73% were seen once; the top ten hold approximately 8.2%. The sequenced sample was PBMCs. These receptor sequences come from a woman aged 40 to 50 in good health and CMV-seropositive.

This clone is a singleton in its sample. The gene calls are TRBV4-2 and TRBJ2-1; 8 positions match TRBD2. The CDR3 sequence is 18 residues long. Trimming cost V 4 bases and J 5 bases; bases outside gene matches: 16. Germline CDR1 and CDR2: LGHNA and YNFKEQ. Here the CDR3 DNA reads TGTGCCAGCAGCCCCATCTCCGGGGGGGCCGCCCGCGACAATGAGCAGTTCTTC. It is translated as CASSPISGGAARDNEQFF.

J is TRBJ2-5 and V is TRBV29-1; 14 positions match TRBD2. The CDR3 is 14 residues long. V lost 6 bases and J lost 5; bases outside the gene matches: 5. Germline values: CDR1 SQVTM, CDR2 ANQGSEA. Here the CDR3 DNA reads TGCAGCGTGACTAGCGGGGGGGTATTGGAGACCCAGTACTTC. Amino acid sequence: CSVTSGGVLETQYF.

The rearrangement uses TRBV7-2 and TRBJ1-2, with 7 bases fitting TRBD1. The CDR3 is 13 residues long. Germline V gene sequence: CDR1 SGHTA, CDR2 FQGNSA. V shed 3 bases and J 4 bases; nucleotides not matched to a gene: 2. The DNA for the CDR3 is TGTGCCAGCAGCTTTGGGACAGCCTATGGCTACACCTTC. This codes for CASSFGTAYGYTF.

This chain uses TRBV29-1 with TRBJ2-2; weak D call: TRBD1 (6 bases). From germline, CDR1 is SQVTM and CDR2 ANQGSEA. Trimming cost V 4 bases and J 0 bases, with 9 bases left between them. The CDR3 has 14 residues. The CDR3 coding sequence is TGCAGCGTTGGGACAGCCTCGAACACCGGGGAGCTGTTTTTT. As protein: CSVGTASNTGELFF.

This sequence joins TRBV19 and TRBJ2-1; TRBD2 matches at 11 bases. CDR1 LNHDA and CDR2 SQIVND come from the germline V gene (reference sequence). CDR3 length equals 14 residues. Germline trimming cut 5 bases from V and 5 bases from J; bases unmatched to any gene: 2. The CDR3 sequence is CASSLAGGHNEQFF. The CDR3 nucleotides read TGTGCCAGTAGTCTAGCGGGGGGACACAATGAGCAGTTCTTC.

This clone appeared a few times. The chain couples TRBV5-5 to TRBJ2-1; TRBD1 might be the D (5 bases). The V gene lost 4 bases and the J gene lost 4 bases, with 9 bases spanning the gap. The CDR3 totals 13 residues. The germline gives CDR1 SGHKS, CDR2 YYEKEE (reference sequence). This CDR3 is CASSHDSYNEQFF. CDR3 sequence (DNA): TGTGCCAGCAGCCACGACAGTTACAATGAGCAGTTCTTC.

This chain joins TRBV7-2 and TRBJ1-2, with unresolved D. CDR3 length: 13 amino acids. The V end was cut by 11 bases, the J end by 7 bases, with 20 bases between. Germline CDR1 reads SGHTA; CDR2 reads FQGNSA. The CDR3 spells CALSNERVSGYTF. CDR3 nucleotide sequence: TGTGCCCTTTCCAATGAGAGGGTTAGTGGCTACACCTTC.

This clone appeared a single time. V usage is TRBV6-1 and J usage is TRBJ2-2, with 7 bases that match TRBD2. Germline CDR1 and CDR2: MNHNS and SASEGT. This CDR3 is built from 18 residues. J lost 7 bases, V lost 4 bases, and 18 bases had no gene match. The CDR3 coding sequence is TGTGCCAGCAGTGGGTCCAGACTAGCCCCTACCCGGGGCGGGGAGCTGTTTTTT. Residues: CASSGSRLAPTRGGELFF.

The chain employs TRBV5-1 and TRBJ2-3; TRBD2 aligns across 11 bases. CDR1 is SGHRS and CDR2 is YFSETQ in the germline V gene. CDR3 length equals 18 residues. The V and J ends lost 0 bases and 6 bases, in that order; junction bases with no gene match: 12. The CDR3 here is CASSLVLVAGGRSDTQYF. In nucleotides, the CDR3 is TGCGCCAGCAGCTTGGTCTTGGTAGCGGGGGGGCGAAGTGATACGCAGTATTTT. Full variable domain (rest looked up from reference TRBV5-1 and TRBJ2-3): KAGVTQTPRYLIKTRGQQVTLSCSPISGHRSVSWYQQTPGQGLQFLFEYFSETQRNKGNFPGRFSGRQFSNSRSEMNVSTLELGDSALYLCASSLVLVAGGRSDTQYFGPGTRLTVL.

The chain uses TRBV7-9 and TRBJ1-2; D gene unclear. The CDR3 sequence is 13 residues long. V lost 5 bases and J 7 bases, leaving 14 bases between the germline ends. In germline, CDR1 is SEHNR, CDR2 FQNEAQ (reference sequence). The CDR3 DNA follows: TGTGCCAGCAGCCAAAACCCCACGGGTGGCTACACCTTC. This gives the protein CASSQNPTGGYTF.

The V call is TRBV27, the J call TRBJ2-1, with 8 bases lining up with TRBD1. CDR3 length equals 14 residues. Germline trimming cut 5 bases from V and 8 bases from J; bases unmatched to any gene: 8. Germline V lookup: CDR1 MNHEY, CDR2 SMNVEV (reference sequence). The CDR3 coding sequence is TGTGCCAGCAGTCCATGGACAGGGAACGATGAGCAGTTCTTC. It translates to CASSPWTGNDEQFF.

The rearrangement uses TRBV19 and TRBJ2-5; perhaps TRBD2 as D (5 bases). Per the germline V gene, CDR1 is LNHDA and CDR2 is SQIVND (reference sequence). The V end lost 1 base, the J end lost 3 bases, and 15 bases lay between the germline ends. The CDR3 extends over 16 amino acids. The CDR3 is CASSIGAGGAEETQYF. The CDR3 DNA reads TGTGCCAGTAGTATAGGGGCAGGAGGAGCTGAAGAGACCCAGTACTTC.

The chain carries TRBV5-1 and TRBJ2-1, with 9 positions matching TRBD2. The junction had 11 bases not matched to a gene; V was cut back by 7 bases and J by 6 bases. There are 15 residues in the CDR3. Per the germline V gene, CDR1 is SGHRS and CDR2 is YFSETQ. CDR3 region: CASYPFSGGSNEQFF. The CDR3 DNA sequence: TGCGCCAGCTATCCTTTTAGCGGGGGAAGCAATGAGCAGTTCTTC.

V is TRBV11-2 and J is TRBJ2-7, with D possibly matching TRBD1 (5 bases). Germline V gene data show CDR1 as SGHAT and CDR2 as FQNNGV. CDR3 size: 13 residues. Trimming took 5 bases from V and 5 from J, leaving 13 bases between them. CDR3 region: CASSPLVGHEQYF. The CDR3 DNA reads as TGTGCCAGCAGCCCCTTAGTGGGGCACGAGCAGTACTTC.

This chain links TRBV27 with TRBJ2-7, with TRBD1 matching over 11 bases. The J segment lost 3 bases and the V segment lost 6 bases, leaving 4 bases of the junction unmatched. Germline V gene data show CDR1 as MNHEY and CDR2 as SMNVEV (reference sequence). The CDR3 sequence is 14 residues long. CDR3 DNA: TGTGCCAGCAGCCCCGGGACAGGGGGCTACGAGCAGTACTTC. Encoded protein: CASSPGTGGYEQYF.

This clone was seen a few times. This rearrangement joins TRBV7-3 to TRBJ1-1; no reliable D call. The CDR3 loop spans 13 amino acids. V dropped 1 base and J dropped 0 bases, with 3 bases sitting between them. Germline values: CDR1 SGHTA, CDR2 FQGTGA. The CDR3 DNA reads TGTGCCAGCAGCTTAAGTATGAACACTGAAGCTTTCTTT. As protein: CASSLSMNTEAFF. Filled out from reference TRBV7-3 and TRBJ1-1, the complete variable domain reads GAGVSQTPSNKVTEKGKYVELRCDPISGHTALYWYRQSLGQGPEFLIYFQGTGAADDSGLPNDRFFAVRPEGSVSTLKIQRTERGDSAVYLCASSLSMNTEAFFGQGTRLTVV.

This clone appeared once. The J gene is TRBJ1-6, the V gene TRBV9, with D perhaps matching TRBD1 (5 bases). The CDR3 has 16 residues. Germline CDR1 and CDR2: SGDLS and YYNGEE. With 0 bases removed from V and 4 bases from J, the gap between germline ends came to 11 bases. This CDR3 reads CASSVAKTEYNSPLHF. In DNA, the CDR3 is TGTGCCAGCAGCGTAGCTAAGACAGAATATAATTCACCCCTCCACTTT.

The J gene is TRBJ1-2, the V gene TRBV4-3; the D gene is possibly TRBD1 (5 bases). Germline values: CDR1 LGHNA, CDR2 YSLEER. The V gene lost 0 bases and the J gene lost 12 bases, with 11 bases spanning the gap. The CDR3 has 12 amino acids. DNA for the CDR3: TGCGCCAGCAGCCAAGACGGGGGGACCCACACCTTC. Translated: CASSQDGGTHTF.

The chain joins TRBV19 to TRBJ1-4, with 11 bases lining up with TRBD1. Germline V gives CDR1 LNHDA, CDR2 SQIVND (reference sequence). With V trimmed by 10 bases and J by 7 bases, 5 bases remained unmatched. The CDR3 runs 13 residues. CDR3 nucleotides: TGTGCCACTAGGACAGGGGGCGGTGAAAAACTGTTTTTT. Its protein is CATRTGGGEKLFF.

This clone was counted between two and nine times. V gene TRBV2 combines with J gene TRBJ2-1; 7 bases fit TRBD2. The length of the CDR3 is 11 residues. Germline-derived CDR1 and CDR2 are SNHLY and FYNNEI. V shed 4 bases and J 13 bases; nucleotides not matched to a gene: 4. The CDR3 loop is CASSALAEQFF. The DNA for the CDR3 is TGTGCCAGCAGTGCTCTAGCGGAACAGTTCTTC.

The rearrangement links TRBV7-9 to TRBJ1-6; TRBD1 agrees at 7 bases. Germline loops: CDR1 SEHNR, CDR2 FQNEAQ (reference sequence). The CDR3 contains 15 residues. J was trimmed by 8 bases and V by 5 bases; bases with no gene match: 9. CDR3 DNA sequence: TGTGCCAGCAGCCCCCAGGACAGGCTATATTCACCCCTCCACTTT. Translation: CASSPQDRLYSPLHF.

This chain links TRBV6-1 with TRBJ1-2; 12 bases are a match to TRBD1. In germline, CDR1 is MNHNS, CDR2 SASEGT. The CDR3 is 15 amino acids. Trimming cost V 5 bases and J 4 bases; bases outside gene matches: 5. CDR3 amino acids: CASSPPGQGAYGYTF. CDR3 DNA: TGTGCCAGCAGTCCACCGGGACAGGGGGCCTATGGCTACACCTTC.

This chain uses TRBV11-2 with TRBJ2-1; TRBD2 matches 8 bases. The CDR3 consists of 15 residues. The junction had 5 bases not matched to a gene; V was cut back by 1 base and J by 6 bases. CDR1 is SGHAT, CDR2 FQNNGV, per germline. CDR3 in amino acids: CASSLAGGRSNEQFF. The CDR3 DNA reads TGTGCCAGCAGCTTAGCGGGGGGGAGGAGCAATGAGCAGTTCTTC.

The V and J genes are TRBV28 and TRBJ1-2; D gene uncertain. V was trimmed by 3 bases and J by 5 bases, leaving 7 bases between them. CDR1 is MDHEN and CDR2 is SYDVKM in the germline V gene. The CDR3 consists of 12 residues. In DNA form, the CDR3 reads TGTGCCAGCAGTTTCGGTCGATATGGCTACACCTTC. It translates to CASSFGRYGYTF.

The gene calls are TRBV2 and TRBJ2-6; the D is unclear. Germline values: CDR1 SNHLY, CDR2 FYNNEI. The CDR3 is 14 amino acids. V shed 4 bases and J shed 2 bases, with 6 bases lying between them. This CDR3 is CASSVEPGANVLTF. For the CDR3, the DNA is TGTGCCAGCAGTGTAGAACCTGGGGCCAACGTCCTGACTTTC.

CDR3 coding DNA: TGTGCCTGGAGCCTTTGGGACAGGCGCGCGGTCGGAGGCCAGCCCCAGCATTTT. This translates into CAWSLWDRRAVGGQPQHF. The J gene is TRBJ1-5, the V gene TRBV30; 8 bases map to TRBD1. Germline V gene lookup returns CDR1 GTSNPN and CDR2 SVGIG (reference sequence). Trimming cost V 3 bases and J 7 bases; bases outside gene matches: 20. This CDR3 comprises 18 residues.

This clone was observed a few times. The chain employs TRBV29-1 and TRBJ1-2; D remains unclear. The V end lost 3 bases, the J end lost 6 bases, and 5 bases lay between the germline ends. This CDR3 has 10 residues. Germline-derived CDR1 and CDR2 are SQVTM and ANQGSEA. The CDR3 sequence is CSVDRDGYTF. The CDR3 DNA reads as TGCAGCGTTGATCGGGATGGCTACACCTTC.

This clone showed up just a few times. The chain combines TRBV9 with TRBJ1-2; 7 nucleotides align to TRBD1. This CDR3 comprises 15 residues. From germline, CDR1 is SGDLS and CDR2 YYNGEE. J was trimmed by 5 bases and V by 2 bases; bases with no gene match: 9. The DNA for the CDR3 is TGTGCCAGCAGCGTTCAAGGACAGGACGGGTATGGCTACACCTTC. Translation: CASSVQGQDGYGYTF.

The V and J genes are TRBV6-6 and TRBJ2-6, with no clear D. The CDR3 extends over 15 amino acids. Between the trimmed V and J ends, which lost 6 bases and 1 base, there was a span of 10 bases. Looked up from germline, CDR1 is MNHNY and CDR2 is SVGAGI (reference sequence). The CDR3 protein is CASSNSLSGANVLTF. The DNA for the CDR3 is TGTGCCAGCAGCAACAGTCTATCTGGGGCCAACGTCCTGACTTTC.